This T cell receptor beta chain was sequenced in a study of blood T cells in healthy people across ages. Germline V gene sequence: CDR1 LNHDA, CDR2 SQIVND (reference sequence). This CDR3 spans 14 amino acids. Trimming removed 2 bases at V and 1 base at J, with 6 bases between. PCR was performed a second time for about 7 to 11 cycles using a sample-barcoded 5' primer and a J-beta primer mix. With 12 random nucleotides, a template-switch adaptor tagged each individual cDNA molecule. TCRdb independently ran MiXCR on the 5' RACE reads; one entry per CDR3 protein. The sample lists 380,000 or so distinct CDR3 sequences, roughly half seen once, with over 40% in the top ten. Study results and limitations: With naive T cell percentage, TCR beta diversity showed a strong correlation.

As regards this clonotype: The antigen is undetermined.

The receptor was derived from a man aged 55 to 70 in good health. The chain uses TRBV19 and TRBJ1-5; D not certain. The sample consisted of blood. CDR3: CASSITGSNQPQHF. As DNA, the CDR3 is TGTGCCAGTAGTATAACTGGGAGCAATCAGCCCCAGCATTTT.